This is a list of T cell receptor beta chains from one sample in a study of beta chain features in type 1 diabetes. Assay: immunoSEQ multiplex PCR; the TCRdb copy retains only in-frame clones and omits some. Of roughly 25,000 clones in the sample, more than 60% were seen once. The sequenced sample consisted of Tregs from blood. These receptors were taken from a woman in her thirties or forties in good health. Each CDR3 is given with its conserved first and last residue. D genes are given only for firm matches. Size is omitted from some rows. Given values are once, few, many or a class for expanded clones.

cdr3_aa	cdr3_nt	d_call	clone_size	v_call	j_call
CASSYRTGGYTF	TGTGCCAGCAGTTACCGCACTGGTGGCTACACCTTC	NA	NA	TRBV6-5	TRBJ1-2
CASSIRQGRGNQPQHF	TGTGCCAGTAGTATCCGACAGGGAAGAGGCAATCAGCCCCAGCATTTT	TRBD1	NA	TRBV19	TRBJ1-5
CASSERRGTQETQYF	TGTGCCAGCAGTGAACGGCGGGGGACTCAAGAGACCCAGTACTTC	TRBD2	NA	TRBV2	TRBJ2-5
CASSRQSGTNTEAFF	TGTGCCAGCTCACGTCAATCCGGGACAAACACTGAAGCTTTCTTT	NA	NA	TRBV18	TRBJ1-1
CSVNRYRDFTDTQYF	TGCAGCGTTAACCGTTACAGGGATTTCACAGATACGCAGTATTTT	NA	NA	TRBV29-1	TRBJ2-3
CASSIKTGGLNYGYTF	TGTGCCAGTAGTATTAAGACAGGGGGACTGAACTATGGCTACACCTTC	TRBD1	NA	TRBV19	TRBJ1-2
CASSLDIPGQGMKTQYF	TGCGCCAGCAGCTTGGACATCCCGGGACAGGGGATGAAGACCCAGTACTTC	TRBD1	NA	TRBV5-1	TRBJ2-5
CASSYSRGVYGYTF	TGTGCCAGCAGTTACTCCAGGGGGGTCTATGGCTACACCTTC	TRBD1	few	TRBV6-6	TRBJ1-2
CASSPGGDTQYF	TGTGCCAGCTCCCCCGGCGGAGATACGCAGTATTTT	NA	NA	TRBV18	TRBJ2-3
CASSLEAGRGNQPQHF	TGCGCCAGCAGCTTGGAGGCAGGGCGGGGGAATCAGCCCCAGCATTTT	NA	once	TRBV5-1	TRBJ1-5
CASSQVEGRKFF	TGTGCCAGCAGCCAGGTGGAAGGCCGAAAGTTCTTC	NA	NA	TRBV7-8	TRBJ2-1
CASSPLTGLEHF	TGTGCCAGCAGTCCTTTAACAGGGTTGGAGCATTTT	NA	NA	TRBV6-6	TRBJ1-5
CSTALGTGEETQYF	TGCAGCACCGCCTTAGGAACAGGGGAAGAGACCCAGTACTTC	TRBD1	few	TRBV29-1	TRBJ2-5
CASSLEGSGFRGIRTQYF	TGTGCCAGCAGCTTAGAAGGGTCGGGGTTCCGGGGAATTCGGACCCAGTACTTC	NA	NA	TRBV7-2	TRBJ2-5
CAISESLYSYEQYF	TGTGCCATCAGTGAGTCGTTATATTCCTACGAGCAGTACTTC	NA	once	TRBV10-3	TRBJ2-7
CSFTGSTDTQYF	TGCAGCTTTACAGGTTCCACAGATACGCAGTATTTT	NA	NA	TRBV29-1	TRBJ2-3
CSVRRQGLNTEAFF	TGCAGCGTGAGGCGACAGGGGCTAAACACTGAAGCTTTCTTT	TRBD1	few	TRBV29-1	TRBJ1-1
CASSPMRGELFF	TGTGCCAGCAGCCCTATGAGGGGGGAGCTGTTTTTT	NA	NA	TRBV6-5	TRBJ2-2
CASTRTGADTQYF	TGTGCCAGCACCAGGACAGGGGCCGATACGCAGTATTTT	TRBD1	NA	TRBV5-4	TRBJ2-3
CASSIVALAYEQFF	TGTGCCAGTAGTATAGTGGCGCTAGCCTATGAGCAGTTCTTC	NA	NA	TRBV19	TRBJ2-1
CASSSKGHVGELFF	TGTGCCAGCTCATCTAAGGGGCACGTCGGGGAGCTGTTTTTT	NA	medium-sized	TRBV18	TRBJ2-2
CASSGQGAITGELFF	TGTGCCAGTTCGGGACAGGGGGCTATCACCGGGGAGCTGTTTTTT	TRBD1	NA	TRBV19	TRBJ2-2
CASTTAGTGELFF	TGTGCCAGCACCACTGCGGGCACCGGGGAGCTGTTTTTT	NA	NA	TRBV6-5	TRBJ2-2
CASSLGQRGGSDTQYF	TGTGCCAGCAGCTTAGGACAGCGGGGGGGCTCAGATACGCAGTATTTT	TRBD2	NA	TRBV11-2	TRBJ2-3
CASTPGLTDTQYF	TGTGCCAGTACGCCTGGCCTCACAGATACGCAGTATTTT	NA	NA	TRBV19	TRBJ2-3
CASSFSLLETQYF	TGTGCCAGCAGCTTCTCCCTCTTGGAGACCCAGTACTTC	NA	NA	TRBV11-2	TRBJ2-5
CASSSDRGSLYGYTF	TGTGCCAGCAGTTCCGACCGGGGATCTCTCTATGGCTACACCTTC	NA	NA	TRBV6-6	TRBJ1-2
CASSLTAGGQYEQYF	TGTGCCAGCAGCTTAACGGCGGGGGGGCAATACGAGCAGTACTTC	TRBD2	NA	TRBV7-2	TRBJ2-7
CASGRQATDYEQYF	TGTGCCAGTGGGAGACAGGCAACAGACTACGAGCAGTACTTC	NA	NA	TRBV19	TRBJ2-7
CASSKGADSGETQYF	TGTGCCAGCAGCAAAGGGGCAGACAGTGGTGAGACCCAGTACTTC	NA	few	TRBV21-1	TRBJ2-5
CASSYSTGSTYEQYF	TGTGCCAGCAGTTACTCGACAGGGAGTACCTACGAGCAGTACTTC	TRBD1	NA	TRBV6-5	TRBJ2-7
CASSPIGGHTEAFF	TGCGCCAGCAGCCCCATAGGGGGTCACACTGAAGCTTTCTTT	NA	NA	TRBV4-1	TRBJ1-1
CSVDDRGGTEAFF	TGCAGCGTTGACGACAGGGGGGGCACTGAAGCTTTCTTT	TRBD1	NA	TRBV29-1	TRBJ1-1
CASRRHGIRQPQHF	TGTGCCAGCAGACGACACGGGATTAGACAGCCCCAGCATTTT	NA	NA	TRBV2	TRBJ1-5
CSVLGGRYEQYF	TGCAGCGTTTTAGGGGGCAGGTACGAGCAGTACTTC	TRBD1	NA	TRBV29-1	TRBJ2-7
CASRTEGDTQYF	TGTGCCAGCAGGACGGAGGGAGATACGCAGTATTTT	NA	NA	TRBV2	TRBJ2-3
CASSLAESGGETQYF	TGTGCCAGCAGCTTGGCCGAAAGCGGGGGGGAGACCCAGTACTTC	TRBD2	NA	TRBV5-4	TRBJ2-5
CASGVTGLGTGSMYEQYF	TGTGCCAGCGGGGTTACGGGTCTCGGGACAGGGAGTATGTACGAGCAGTACTTC	TRBD1	NA	TRBV7-2	TRBJ2-7
CASSERTGVRNTEAFF	TGCGCCAGCAGCGAAAGGACAGGGGTCAGAAACACTGAAGCTTTCTTT	TRBD1	NA	TRBV5-1	TRBJ1-1
CASSLSRDWSTDTQYF	TGTGCCAGCAGCTTATCTCGGGACTGGTCCACAGATACGCAGTATTTT	NA	few	TRBV7-9	TRBJ2-3
CASSLVWGQGRNEQFF	TGTGCCAGCAGCTTAGTCTGGGGACAGGGAAGGAATGAGCAGTTCTTC	TRBD1	few	TRBV7-2	TRBJ2-1
CASSTKRWGTGYHNEQFF	TGTGCCAGCAGCACCAAACGGTGGGGGACAGGGTACCACAATGAGCAGTTCTTC	TRBD1	once	TRBV5-6	TRBJ2-1
CATAAGVETQYF	TGTGCCACCGCGGCGGGGGTGGAGACCCAGTACTTC	TRBD2	NA	TRBV2	TRBJ2-5
CASSLGLFGRTEQYF	TGTGCCAGCAGCTTAGGGTTGTTTGGGAGAACTGAGCAGTACTTC	NA	NA	TRBV7-2	TRBJ2-7
CATQSRAQGAILNSPLHF	TGTGCCACCCAATCCAGGGCACAGGGAGCAATCCTTAATTCACCCCTCCACTTT	NA	NA	TRBV7-9	TRBJ1-6
CASSLEGVDYYNEQFF	TGCGCCAGCAGCTTGGAGGGAGTGGATTACTACAATGAGCAGTTCTTC	NA	NA	TRBV5-1	TRBJ2-1
CASSLRSWGGNTEAFF	TGCGCCAGCAGCTTGAGGTCATGGGGAGGGAACACTGAAGCTTTCTTT	NA	once	TRBV5-1	TRBJ1-1
CASSYRTGATGELFF	TGTGCCAGCAGTTATAGGACAGGAGCCACCGGGGAGCTGTTTTTT	TRBD1	NA	TRBV6-6	TRBJ2-2
CSVETGYTGELFF	TGCAGCGTTGAGACAGGGTACACCGGGGAGCTGTTTTTT	TRBD1	NA	TRBV29-1	TRBJ2-2
CASSPGQGVREQFF	TGTGCCAGCAGCCCGGGACAGGGGGTTCGGGAGCAGTTCTTC	TRBD1	few	TRBV7-8	TRBJ2-1
CSVDSEQFF	TGCAGCGTTGATAGTGAGCAGTTCTTC	NA	NA	TRBV29-1	TRBJ2-1
CASRFTPRSHEQYF	TGTGCCAGCAGATTTACCCCTCGGTCCCACGAGCAGTACTTC	NA	NA	TRBV6-6	TRBJ2-7
CASSENPREWGTDTQYF	TGCGCCAGCAGTGAGAACCCTAGAGAGTGGGGCACAGATACGCAGTATTTT	NA	NA	TRBV10-1	TRBJ2-3
CASSAAGGKRHNEQFF	TGTGCCAGCAGTGCGGCCGGGGGGAAGAGGCACAATGAGCAGTTCTTC	TRBD2	NA	TRBV2	TRBJ2-1
CASSAGQVWLEQYF	TGTGCCAGCAGTGCCGGACAGGTCTGGCTTGAGCAGTACTTC	TRBD1	few	TRBV6-1	TRBJ2-7
CASSQALHTGELFF	TGCGCCAGCAGCCAAGCACTTCACACCGGGGAGCTGTTTTTT	NA	NA	TRBV4-3	TRBJ2-2
CAIIQGPRKLFF	TGTGCCATTATACAGGGACCCAGAAAACTGTTTTTT	NA	few	TRBV2	TRBJ1-4
CASKRGGTYGYTF	TGTGCCAGTAAAAGAGGCGGGACCTATGGCTACACCTTC	NA	NA	TRBV19	TRBJ1-2
CASSKGDRVDTQYF	TGTGCCAGCAGCAAGGGGGACAGGGTGGATACGCAGTATTTT	TRBD1	NA	TRBV11-2	TRBJ2-3